Listed here are 29 T cell receptor beta chains from one sample, sequenced in a study of response to subunit inactivated influenza vaccine. TCRdb re-derived calls from the RT-PCR reads in MiXCR, one entry per CDR3 protein. The repertoire consists of a few hundred thousand distinct CDR3 sequences, with 11% occurring once and the leading ten covering 11%. The sample was also linked to a second study, of T cells expressing NK-cell markers. That study adds: UMIs accompanied the 5'RACE template switching by which TCR beta cDNA was made.

The sequenced sample was PBMCs from blood, obtained on the day of vaccination. The receptors were gathered from a man over 45 who received an inactivated influenza vaccine.

The table lists this clonotype with a few counts. The V and J genes are TRBV10-3 and TRBJ2-3; perhaps TRBD2 as D (5 bases). There are 16 residues in the CDR3. Trimming removed 2 bases from V and 0 bases from J, with 12 bases in between. The germline V gene has CDR1 ENHRY and CDR2 SYGVKD. Here the CDR3 reads CAISEGRGRSTDTQYF. The CDR3 nucleotides are TGTGCCATCAGTGAGGGCCGGGGAAGGAGCACAGATACGCAGTATTTT.

The chain couples TRBV5-1 to TRBJ2-5, with 7 bases that match TRBD2. The CDR3 runs to 15 residues. Looked up from germline, CDR1 is SGHRS and CDR2 is YFSETQ. With V trimmed by 3 bases and J by 3 bases, 8 bases remained unmatched. The CDR3 DNA is TGCGCCAGCAGCTCTGGTAGCGGGTCAAAAGAGACCCAGTACTTC. This translates into CASSSGSGSKETQYF.

The gene calls are TRBV2 and TRBJ2-5; D remains ambiguous. This CDR3 comprises 14 residues. Trimming took off 2 bases at V and 5 bases at J, with 12 bases between the two ends. Germline V CDR1 and CDR2: SNHLY, FYNNEI. DNA for the CDR3: TGTGCCAGCAGTGAAATGGGTAGCTTGGAGACCCAGTACTTC. Translating gives CASSEMGSLETQYF.

This clonotype was observed a handful of times. The chain joins TRBV6-1 to TRBJ1-1; D ambiguous. The CDR3 is 15 amino acids. CDR1 and CDR2 (germline): MNHNS, SASEGT. V lost 5 bases and J 4 bases, leaving 17 bases between the germline ends. CDR3 region: CASSPPGIGFTEAFF. In DNA, the CDR3 is TGTGCCAGCAGTCCCCCGGGCATTGGTTTCACTGAAGCTTTCTTT.

V gene TRBV20-1 combines with J gene TRBJ2-1, with 12 bases aligning to TRBD2. The CDR3 extends over 14 amino acids. Looked up from germline, CDR1 is DFQATT and CDR2 is SNEGSKA (reference sequence). J gave up 7 bases and V 0 bases, and 1 base lay outside the gene matches. The CDR3 DNA reads as TGCAGTGCTAGAGATACTAGCGGGAGGAATGAGCAGTTCTTC. It is translated as CSARDTSGRNEQFF.

This rearrangement joins TRBV7-7 to TRBJ1-5; 10 nucleotides line up with TRBD1. The germline V gene has CDR1 SSHAT and CDR2 FNYEAQ (reference sequence). Unmatched junction bases numbered 2, after V lost 1 base and J lost 2 bases. The CDR3 has 16 amino acids. CDR3 sequence (DNA): TGTGCCAGCAGCTTAGGGGACAGGGGTCGCAATCAGCCCCAGCATTTT. Protein product: CASSLGDRGRNQPQHF.

There are a few counts of this clonotype. The CDR3 region is CASSTQGVEQYF. The CDR3 nucleotides read TGTGCCAGTAGTACCCAGGGGGTCGAGCAGTACTTC. The genes are TRBV19 and TRBJ2-7, with 7 bases matching TRBD1. CDR1 LNHDA and CDR2 SQIVND come from the germline V gene (reference sequence). After removal of 4 bases from V and 6 bases from J, the junction contained 3 bases not matched to a gene. The CDR3 loop spans 12 amino acids.

The V call is TRBV20-1, the J call TRBJ2-3; 9 bases are shared with TRBD2. V shed 6 bases and J 3 bases; nucleotides not matched to a gene: 10. Germline-derived CDR1 and CDR2 are DFQATT and SNEGSKA (reference sequence). There are 15 residues in the CDR3. The CDR3 DNA is TGCAGTGCCTACTTAGCGGGAGTTAGGACAGATACGCAGTATTTT. This codes for CSAYLAGVRTDTQYF.

The chain carries TRBV19 and TRBJ2-4; D uncertain. Trimming pared 3 bases from V and 1 base from J, leaving 4 bases between. Per germline, CDR1 LNHDA and CDR2 SQIVND (reference sequence). This CDR3 comprises 13 residues. CDR3 amino acids: CASSIDAKNIQYF. CDR3 nucleotides: TGTGCCAGTAGTATCGATGCCAAAAACATTCAGTACTTC.

The chain is built from TRBV5-1 and TRBJ1-1, with 8 bases matching TRBD1. V was clipped by 4 bases and J by 0 bases; unmatched bases: 2. The germline gives CDR1 SGHRS, CDR2 YFSETQ. This CDR3 contains 14 residues. The CDR3 coding sequence is TGCGCCAGCAGCCAGGGGGCGGTGAACACTGAAGCTTTCTTT. Its translation: CASSQGAVNTEAFF.

This chain links TRBV28 with TRBJ2-1; TRBD2 agrees at 8 bases. Per germline, CDR1 MDHEN and CDR2 SYDVKM. After removal of 6 bases from V and 4 bases from J, the junction contained 8 bases not matched to a gene. There are 15 residues in the CDR3. CDR3 in amino acids: CASSQGAGGYNEQFF. In DNA, the CDR3 is TGTGCCAGCAGCCAAGGGGCGGGGGGATACAATGAGCAGTTCTTC. The variable domain in full, with the rest retrieved from reference TRBV28 and TRBJ2-1, is DVKVTQSSRYLVKRTGEKVFLECVQDMDHENMFWYRQDPGLGLRLIYFSYDVKMKEKGDIPEGYSVSREKKERFSLILESASTNQTSMYLCASSQGAGGYNEQFFGPGTRLTVL.

The chain employs TRBV24-1 and TRBJ2-2; TRBD2 matches 14 bases. The CDR3 extends over 19 amino acids. Germline CDR1 reads KGHDR; CDR2 reads SFDVKD. The V gene end was trimmed by 4 bases and the J gene end by 2 bases; junction bases not matched to a gene: 8. CDR3 bases: TGTGCCACCAGTGACACCGGGACTAGCGGGAGTCTAAACACCGGGGAGCTGTTTTTT. This encodes CATSDTGTSGSLNTGELFF.

This sequence joins TRBV27 and TRBJ1-2, with 7 bases lining up with TRBD1. CDR1 is MNHEY and CDR2 is SMNVEV in the germline V gene (reference sequence). After removal of 8 bases from V and 4 bases from J, the junction contained 7 bases not matched to a gene. The CDR3 sequence is 13 residues long. The CDR3 DNA sequence: TGTGCCAGCGGTACAGGGGTGGGCTATGGCTACACCTTC. Translated: CASGTGVGYGYTF.

V is TRBV5-1 and J is TRBJ1-2; D is perhaps TRBD1 (5 bases). Germline lookup yields CDR1 SGHRS and CDR2 YFSETQ. V lost 1 base and J 4 bases, leaving 14 bases between the germline ends. CDR3 length: 15 residues. This CDR3 reads CASSLRGATSYGYTF. The CDR3 nucleotides are TGCGCCAGCAGCTTGCGAGGGGCAACCAGCTATGGCTACACCTTC.

The V and J genes are TRBV7-2 and TRBJ2-3; 7 nucleotides line up with TRBD2. V gave up 0 bases and J gave up 6 bases; unmatched junction bases: 18. Germline V CDR1 and CDR2: SGHTA, FQGNSA. The CDR3 extends over 19 amino acids. DNA for the CDR3: TGTGCCAGCAGCTTAGCGTCCCTTGGTTGGCGGGGGTCCCAGGATACGCAGTATTTT. It encodes CASSLASLGWRGSQDTQYF. Variable domain in full (rest from reference TRBV7-2 and TRBJ2-3): GAGVSQSPSNKVTEKGKDVELRCDPISGHTALYWYRQSLGQGLEFLIYFQGNSAPDKSGLPSDRFSAERTGGSVSTLTIQRTQQEDSAVYLCASSLASLGWRGSQDTQYFGPGTRLTVL.

This clonotype has just a few counts. The chain links TRBV20-1 to TRBJ1-1, with 7 bases aligning to TRBD1. The V gene's germline CDR1 is DFQATT and CDR2 SNEGSKA (reference sequence). This CDR3 comprises 16 residues. Unmatched junction bases numbered 10, after V lost 0 bases and J lost 3 bases. CDR3: CSARDNPGQRYTEAFF. The CDR3 DNA follows: TGCAGTGCTAGAGACAATCCGGGACAGAGATACACTGAAGCTTTCTTT.

This clonotype was seen many times. The CDR3 here is CSASHPGPEDTEAFF. The CDR3 DNA sequence: TGCAGTGCTAGCCATCCGGGCCCCGAGGACACTGAAGCTTTCTTT. The genes are TRBV20-1 and TRBJ1-1; D call uncertain. Looked up from germline, CDR1 is DFQATT and CDR2 is SNEGSKA (reference sequence). The CDR3 consists of 15 residues. V was cut by 3 bases and J by 3 bases, with 17 bases left in between.

This clonotype was seen a handful of times. This chain joins TRBV27 and TRBJ2-1, with 9 nucleotides matching TRBD1. Trimming removed 5 bases from V and 0 bases from J; junction bases left unmatched: 2. CDR1 is MNHEY and CDR2 is SMNVEV in the germline V gene (reference sequence). The CDR3 runs to 15 residues. CDR3 sequence reads: CASSGTGFSYNEQFF. For the CDR3, the DNA is TGTGCCAGCAGTGGGACAGGGTTCTCCTACAATGAGCAGTTCTTC.

V is TRBV7-2 and J is TRBJ1-2; D is perhaps TRBD1 (5 bases). Germline V CDR1 and CDR2: SGHTA, FQGNSA. The CDR3 runs to 15 residues. Trimming shortened V by 2 bases and J by 0 bases, and 10 bases separated the two germline ends. This CDR3 is CASSLITGTNYGYTF. In DNA, the CDR3 is TGTGCCAGCAGCTTAATTACAGGAACTAACTATGGCTACACCTTC. Full variable domain (rest looked up from reference TRBV7-2 and TRBJ1-2): GAGVSQSPSNKVTEKGKDVELRCDPISGHTALYWYRQSLGQGLEFLIYFQGNSAPDKSGLPSDRFSAERTGGSVSTLTIQRTQQEDSAVYLCASSLITGTNYGYTFGSGTRLTVV.

There are a few counts of this clonotype. This chain joins TRBV2 and TRBJ2-7; 8 bases map to TRBD1. The CDR3 is made up of 14 amino acids. With V trimmed by 7 bases and J by 2 bases, 7 bases remained unmatched. Germline CDR1 reads SNHLY; CDR2 reads FYNNEI. The CDR3 reads CASTPDRVPYEQYF. CDR3 nucleotides: TGTGCCAGCACCCCGGACAGGGTGCCCTACGAGCAGTACTTC.

CDR3 in DNA: TGTGCCAGCAGCTCAGGGGTGGGGGAGACCCAGTACTTC. It specifies CASSSGVGETQYF. V gene TRBV7-6 combines with J gene TRBJ2-5; tentatively, D is TRBD1 (6 bases). Trimming removed 4 bases from V and 5 bases from J, with 11 bases in between. The CDR3 extends over 13 amino acids. Looked up from germline, CDR1 is SGHVS and CDR2 is FNYEAQ.

This clonotype was found a few times. The V call is TRBV7-2, the J call TRBJ2-7; possibly TRBD1 or TRBD2 for D (5 bases each). The germline V gene encodes CDR1 SGHTA and CDR2 FQGNSA. The CDR3 extends over 14 amino acids. The V end was cut by 0 bases, the J end by 3 bases, with 9 bases between. CDR3 sequence (DNA): TGTGCCAGCAGCTTAGCGGGGGAGTACTACGAGCAGTACTTC. Translating it yields CASSLAGEYYEQYF.

The V call is TRBV20-1, the J call TRBJ2-2; TRBD2 matches at 14 bases. The CDR3 sequence is 17 residues long. The germline gives CDR1 DFQATT, CDR2 SNEGSKA (reference sequence). With V trimmed by 5 bases and J by 1 base, 6 bases remained unmatched. CDR3 in amino acids: CSAPRTSGRRNTGELFF. Here the CDR3 DNA reads TGCAGTGCTCCCCGGACTAGCGGGAGGCGGAACACCGGGGAGCTGTTTTTT.

This clonotype turned up a few times. V and J are TRBV20-1 and TRBJ1-6, with 9 bases aligning to TRBD1. V lost 7 bases to trimming and J lost 9 bases; unmatched junction nucleotides: 7. This CDR3 has 13 amino acids. Germline lookup yields CDR1 DFQATT and CDR2 SNEGSKA (reference sequence). CDR3 DNA: TGCAGTGGTCGGGACAGGGAGTCTTCACCCCTCCACTTT. Residues: CSGRDRESSPLHF.

This clonotype came up many times. The chain joins TRBV11-3 to TRBJ2-1, with 8 bases lining up with TRBD2. V lost 0 bases, J lost 6 bases, and 4 bases stayed unmatched. Germline V gene lookup returns CDR1 SGHNT and CDR2 YENEEA. This CDR3 comprises 15 residues. The CDR3, as DNA: TGTGCCAGCAGCTTAGACGGGACTAGATTCAATGAGCAGTTCTTC. This sequence encodes CASSLDGTRFNEQFF.

This clonotype was picked up many times. The genes are TRBV5-1 and TRBJ1-2; no reliable D call. CDR3 length: 13 residues. Germline CDR1 is SGHRS and CDR2 is YFSETQ. Trimming left V 4 bases short and J 8 bases short, with 15 bases between. The CDR3 here is CASSPGSVVGYTF. In DNA, the CDR3 is TGCGCCAGCAGCCCGGGTTCTGTAGTCGGCTACACCTTC.

The V call is TRBV9, the J call TRBJ1-1, with D perhaps TRBD1 (5 bases). Trimming pared 0 bases from V and 6 bases from J, leaving 12 bases between. Germline V gene lookup returns CDR1 SGDLS and CDR2 YYNGEE. The CDR3 runs 14 residues. In DNA, the CDR3 is TGTGCCAGCAGCGTAGGACTGACAGTCTCTGAAGCTTTCTTT. Its protein is CASSVGLTVSEAFF.

This clonotype was observed many times. The V call is TRBV6-5, the J call TRBJ1-4; perhaps TRBD1 as D (6 bases). CDR3 size: 15 residues. CDR1 and CDR2 from the germline V gene are MNHEY and SVGAGI. Trimming cost V 0 bases and J 2 bases, with 7 bases left between them. This CDR3 reads CASSYSQGTNEKLFF. DNA for the CDR3: TGTGCCAGCAGTTACTCACAGGGTACTAATGAAAAACTGTTTTTT.

The V and J genes are TRBV5-6 and TRBJ1-1; possibly TRBD1 for D (5 bases). The V end lost 2 bases, the J end lost 5 bases, and 13 bases lay between the germline ends. CDR1 and CDR2 (germline): SGHDT, YYEEEE. The CDR3 runs 14 residues. The CDR3 is CASSFWGIGTEAFF. For the CDR3, the DNA is TGTGCCAGCAGCTTCTGGGGGATTGGGACTGAAGCTTTCTTT.